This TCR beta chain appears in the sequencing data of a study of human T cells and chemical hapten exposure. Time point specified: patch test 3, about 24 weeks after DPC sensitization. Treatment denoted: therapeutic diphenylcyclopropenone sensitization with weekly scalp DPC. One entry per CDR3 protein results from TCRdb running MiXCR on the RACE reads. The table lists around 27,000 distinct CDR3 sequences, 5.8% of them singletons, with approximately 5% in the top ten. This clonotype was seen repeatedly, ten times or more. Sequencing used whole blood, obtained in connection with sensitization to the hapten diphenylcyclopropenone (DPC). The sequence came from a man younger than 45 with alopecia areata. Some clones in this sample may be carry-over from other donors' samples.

The CDR3 region has the DNA TGTGCCAGCAGCTTGGGGACCCAGTTAGGGGATGAGCAGTTCTTC. It codes for CASSLGTQLGDEQFF. The rearrangement links TRBV11-2 to TRBJ2-1; D is possibly TRBD1 or TRBD2 (5 bases each). Germline assignment: CDR1 SGHAT and CDR2 FQNNGV. Trimming shortened V by 3 bases and J by 8 bases, and 17 bases separated the two germline ends. The CDR3 length is 15 residues.